The clone carrying this T cell receptor beta chain was detected only a few times. This sample is part of a study of beta chain features in type 1 diabetes. Sequenced material consisted of expressed TCRB transcripts (all of the isolated RNA was reverse transcribed). Naive, central memory and regulatory T cell samples averaged about 3.6 million immunoSEQ reads each. Sequenced by immunoSEQ multiplex PCR; TCRdb stores in-frame clones only, minus some. In the table there are 680,000 or so clones, 15% to 18% of which are singletons. Trimming removed 5 bases from V and 0 bases from J, with 18 bases in between. The CDR3 extends over 17 amino acids. The germline gives CDR1 SGHTA, CDR2 FQGNSA.

This sequence joins TRBV7-2 and TRBJ2-3; perhaps TRBD2 as D (6 bases). The clonotype originates from a man aged 18 to 30 in good health. Sequenced material: naive CD4+ T cells from blood. CDR3 residues: CASSPVVRDLSTDTQYF. CDR3 in DNA: TGTGCCAGCAGCCCTGTAGTGCGGGACCTTAGCACAGATACGCAGTATTTT. Full variable domain (rest looked up from reference TRBV7-2 and TRBJ2-3): GAGVSQSPSNKVTEKGKDVELRCDPISGHTALYWYRQSLGQGLEFLIYFQGNSAPDKSGLPSDRFSAERTGGSVSTLTIQRTQQEDSAVYLCASSPVVRDLSTDTQYFGPGTRLTVL.